Below, 8 T cell receptor beta chains from the same sample are listed, as sequenced in a study of OX40 agonist ivuxolimab in advanced cancers. Sequencing was performed with immunoSEQ multiplex PCR; in TCRdb, only in-frame clones are kept and a portion is missing. The sample includes 86,000 or so clones, roughly 93% of them seen just once. The sample consisted of CD4+ or CD8+ T cells sorted from blood, taken in a trial of the OX40 agonist ivuxolimab. The receptor source for this set is an adult with an advanced solid tumor such as melanoma, head and neck, liver or kidney cancer.

The chain is built from TRBV25-1 and TRBJ1-5; D may be TRBD1 (5 bases). This CDR3 spans 14 amino acids. Trimming removed 1 base from V and 7 bases from J, with 11 bases in between. Germline lookup yields CDR1 MGHDK and CDR2 SYGVNS. This CDR3 is CASSEWGVGQPQHF. CDR3 nucleotides: TGTGCCAGCAGTGAATGGGGGGTAGGGCAGCCCCAGCATTTT. The variable domain in full, completed from reference TRBV25-1 and TRBJ1-5, reads EADIYQTPRYLVIGTGKKITLECSQTMGHDKMYWYQQDPGMELHLIHYSYGVNSTEKGDLSSESTVSRIRTEHFPLTLESARPSHTSQYLCASSEWGVGQPQHFGDGTRLSIL.

CDR3 sequence (DNA): TGTGCCAGCAGCTCCCGACGGACAACGGTGAGTCAGCCCCAGCATTTT. Translated: CASSSRRTTVSQPQHF. The rearrangement links TRBV7-8 to TRBJ1-5; weak D call: TRBD1 (5 bases). From germline, CDR1 is SGHVS and CDR2 FQNEAQ. This CDR3 comprises 16 residues. V gave up 4 bases and J gave up 6 bases, with 19 bases separating them.

The chain carries TRBV7-2 and TRBJ2-7; D possibly corresponds to TRBD2 (6 bases). V was pared by 6 bases and J by 6 bases, with 15 bases between. The germline gives CDR1 SGHTA, CDR2 FQGNSA. This CDR3 contains 13 residues. DNA for the CDR3: TGTGCCAGCAGTTTTCCGGGACTGGTCGAGCAGTACTTC. Protein sequence: CASSFPGLVEQYF.

The chain has TRBV10-2 and TRBJ1-2; D might be TRBD1 (5 bases). This CDR3 has 17 amino acids. Trimming shortened V by 3 bases and J by 2 bases, and 19 bases separated the two germline ends. Germline V gene lookup returns CDR1 WSHSY and CDR2 SAAADI. The CDR3 bases are TGCGCCAGCAGTGAACTCGGGGGTGGGAGGGCAAACTATGGCTACACCTTC. The encoded protein is CASSELGGGRANYGYTF.

The rearrangement links TRBV19 to TRBJ1-1, with D perhaps TRBD1 (5 bases). The ends were cut back, 2 bases at V and 7 bases at J, with 11 bases in the middle. Germline V gene lookup returns CDR1 LNHDA and CDR2 SQIVND (reference sequence). This CDR3 is built from 13 residues. In DNA, the CDR3 is TGTGCCAGTAGTATAAAAGGGGCTGGTGAAGCTTTCTTT. As protein: CASSIKGAGEAFF.

V usage is TRBV27 and J usage is TRBJ1-3; tentative D call: TRBD1 (5 bases). The CDR3 is 12 residues long. Germline CDR1 MNHEY, CDR2 SMNVEV (reference sequence). Between the trimmed V and J ends, which lost 10 bases and 2 bases, there was a span of 9 bases. The CDR3 DNA sequence: TGTGCCACGCAAGGGGCTGGAAACACCATATATTTT. Amino acids: CATQGAGNTIYF.

This clone was observed once. This chain joins TRBV5-6 and TRBJ1-6; D call uncertain. CDR3 length: 15 residues. Trimming left V 7 bases short and J 7 bases short, with 18 bases between. Germline CDR1 and CDR2: SGHDT and YYEEEE. The CDR3 sequence: CASQEGRPGNSPLHF. CDR3 nucleotide sequence: TGTGCCAGCCAAGAAGGACGCCCGGGGAATTCACCCCTCCACTTT.

V gene TRBV15 combines with J gene TRBJ1-1, with no clear D. Trimming removed 0 bases from V and 8 bases from J, with 13 bases in between. Germline CDR1 is LNHNV and CDR2 is YYDKDF (reference sequence). The CDR3 covers 14 residues. The CDR3 sequence is CATSRDFGSQEAFF. CDR3 DNA: TGTGCCACCAGCAGAGATTTTGGGTCTCAAGAAGCTTTCTTT. The whole variable domain, filled in from reference TRBV15 and TRBJ1-1, reads DAMVIQNPRYQVTQFGKPVTLSCSQTLNHNVMYWYQQKSSQAPKLLFHYYDKDFNNEADTPDNFQSRRPNTSFCFLDIRSPGLGDTAMYLCATSRDFGSQEAFFGQGTRLTVV.